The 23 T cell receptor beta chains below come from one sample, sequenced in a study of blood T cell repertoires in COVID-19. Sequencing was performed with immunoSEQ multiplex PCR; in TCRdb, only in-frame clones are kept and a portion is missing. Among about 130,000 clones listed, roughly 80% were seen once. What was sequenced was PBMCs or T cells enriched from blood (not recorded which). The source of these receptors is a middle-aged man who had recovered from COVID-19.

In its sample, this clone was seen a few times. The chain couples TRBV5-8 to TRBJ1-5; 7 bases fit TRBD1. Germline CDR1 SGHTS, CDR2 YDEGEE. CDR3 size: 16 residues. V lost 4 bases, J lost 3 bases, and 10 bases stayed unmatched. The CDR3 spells CASSLWRGTVNQPQHF. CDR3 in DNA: TGTGCCAGCAGCCTATGGCGCGGGACAGTCAATCAGCCCCAGCATTTT. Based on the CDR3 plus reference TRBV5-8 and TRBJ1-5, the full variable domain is EAGVTQSPTHLIKTRGQQATLRCSPISGHTSVYWYQQALGLGLQFLLWYDEGEERNRGNFPPRFSGRQFPNYSSELNVNALELEDSALYLCASSLWRGTVNQPQHFGDGTRLSIL.

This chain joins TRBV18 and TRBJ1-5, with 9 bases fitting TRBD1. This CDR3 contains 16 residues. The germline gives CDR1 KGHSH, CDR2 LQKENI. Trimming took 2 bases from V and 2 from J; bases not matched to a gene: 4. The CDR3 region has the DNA TGTGCCAGCTCACCAATACAGGGGGCAGGCAATCAGCCCCAGCATTTT. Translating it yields CASSPIQGAGNQPQHF. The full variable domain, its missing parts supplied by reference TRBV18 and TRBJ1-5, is NAGVMQNPRHLVRRRGQEARLRCSPMKGHSHVYWYRQLPEEGLKFMVYLQKENIIDESGMPKERFSAEFPKEGPSILRIQQVVRGDSAAYFCASSPIQGAGNQPQHFGDGTRLSIL.

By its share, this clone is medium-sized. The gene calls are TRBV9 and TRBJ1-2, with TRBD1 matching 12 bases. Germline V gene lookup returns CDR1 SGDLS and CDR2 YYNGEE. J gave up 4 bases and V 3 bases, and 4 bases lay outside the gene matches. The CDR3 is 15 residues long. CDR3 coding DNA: TGTGCCAGCAGCGCCCCGGGACAGGGGGCCTATGGCTACACCTTC. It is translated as CASSAPGQGAYGYTF.

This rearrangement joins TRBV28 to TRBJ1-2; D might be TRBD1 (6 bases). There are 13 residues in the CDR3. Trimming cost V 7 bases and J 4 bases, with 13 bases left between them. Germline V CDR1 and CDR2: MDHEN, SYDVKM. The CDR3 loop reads CASTTGQPYGYTF. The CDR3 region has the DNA TGTGCCAGCACCACCGGACAGCCCTATGGCTACACCTTC.

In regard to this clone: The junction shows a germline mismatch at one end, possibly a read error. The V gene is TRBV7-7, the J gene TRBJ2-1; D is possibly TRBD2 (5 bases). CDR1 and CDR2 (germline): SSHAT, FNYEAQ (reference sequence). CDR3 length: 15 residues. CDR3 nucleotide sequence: TGTGCTAGCAGCTCGTCGGTATCAGGAGGCCATGAGCAGTTCTTC. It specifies CASSSSVSGGHEQFF. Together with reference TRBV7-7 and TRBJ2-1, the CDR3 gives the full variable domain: GAGVSQSPRYKVTKRGQDVTLRCDPISSHATLYWYQQALGQGPEFLTYFNYEAQPDKSGLPSDRFSAERPEGSISTLTIQRTEQRDSAMYRCASSSSVSGGHEQFFGPGTRLTVL.

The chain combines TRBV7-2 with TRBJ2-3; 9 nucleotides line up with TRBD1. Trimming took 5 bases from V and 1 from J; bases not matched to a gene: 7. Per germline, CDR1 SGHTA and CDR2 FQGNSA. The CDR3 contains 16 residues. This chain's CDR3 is CASSTGTGTGTDTQYF. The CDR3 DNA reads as TGTGCCAGCAGCACCGGGACAGGGACAGGCACAGATACGCAGTATTTT.

This CDR3 is CAVQDTLNTEAFF. CDR3 coding DNA: TGTGCCGTACAGGACACCTTGAACACTGAAGCTTTCTTT. The V call is TRBV3-1 (or the pseudogene TRBV3-2), the J call TRBJ1-1; maybe TRBD1 (5 bases). Germline V gives CDR1 LGHDT, CDR2 YNNKEL (reference sequence). The CDR3 is 13 amino acids. The ends were cut back, 11 bases at V and 0 bases at J, with 13 bases in the middle.

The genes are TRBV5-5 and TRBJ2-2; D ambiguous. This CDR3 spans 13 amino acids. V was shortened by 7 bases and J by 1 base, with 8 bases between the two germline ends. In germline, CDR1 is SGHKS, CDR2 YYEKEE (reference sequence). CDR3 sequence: CASEVWNTGELFF. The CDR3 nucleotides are TGTGCCAGCGAGGTGTGGAACACCGGGGAGCTGTTTTTT.

CDR3 nucleotide sequence: TGTGCCAGTAGTCCCCGTCGGGGGGGGAGGTTTGCAGATACGCAGTATTTT. It is translated as CASSPRRGGRFADTQYF. J is TRBJ2-3 and V is TRBV19, with 8 bases fitting TRBD2. Trimming removed 5 bases from V and 4 bases from J; junction bases left unmatched: 14. The germline CDR1 and CDR2 sequences are LNHDA and SQIVND (reference sequence). This CDR3 region has 17 residues.

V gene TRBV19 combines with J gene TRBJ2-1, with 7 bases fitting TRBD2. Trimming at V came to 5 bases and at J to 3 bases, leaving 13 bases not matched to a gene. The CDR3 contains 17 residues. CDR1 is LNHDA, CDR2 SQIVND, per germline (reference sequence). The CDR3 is CASSFPTGAGSYNEQFF. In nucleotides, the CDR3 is TGTGCCAGTAGTTTCCCTACGGGAGCGGGGAGCTACAATGAGCAGTTCTTC.

The CDR3 sequence: CASSKPGGTEAFF. CDR3 nucleotides: TGCGCCAGCAGCAAGCCAGGGGGCACTGAAGCTTTCTTT. The chain carries TRBV5-1 and TRBJ1-1; TRBD1 aligns across 7 bases. V lost 4 bases to trimming and J lost 4 bases; unmatched junction nucleotides: 4. This CDR3 has 13 residues. Germline V gene data show CDR1 as SGHRS and CDR2 as YFSETQ.

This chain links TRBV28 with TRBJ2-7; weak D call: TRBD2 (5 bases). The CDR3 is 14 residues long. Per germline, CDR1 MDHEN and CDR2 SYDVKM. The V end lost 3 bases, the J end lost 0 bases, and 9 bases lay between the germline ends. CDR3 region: CASSLTSGSYEQYF. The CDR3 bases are TGTGCCAGCAGTTTGACGAGCGGCTCCTACGAGCAGTACTTC. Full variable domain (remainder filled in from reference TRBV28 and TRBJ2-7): DVKVTQSSRYLVKRTGEKVFLECVQDMDHENMFWYRQDPGLGLRLIYFSYDVKMKEKGDIPEGYSVSREKKERFSLILESASTNQTSMYLCASSLTSGSYEQYFGPGTRLTVT.

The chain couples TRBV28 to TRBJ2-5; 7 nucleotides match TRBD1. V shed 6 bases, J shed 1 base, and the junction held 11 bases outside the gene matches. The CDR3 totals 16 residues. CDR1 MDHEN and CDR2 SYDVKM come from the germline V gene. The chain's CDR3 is CASRPRQGSGQETQYF. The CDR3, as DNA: TGTGCCAGCAGGCCCCGACAGGGTTCTGGCCAAGAGACCCAGTACTTC.

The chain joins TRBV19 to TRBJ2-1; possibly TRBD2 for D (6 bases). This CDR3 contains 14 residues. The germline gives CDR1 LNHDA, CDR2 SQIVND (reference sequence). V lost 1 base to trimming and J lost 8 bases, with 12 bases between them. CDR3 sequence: CASSIARPGDEQFF. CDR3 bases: TGTGCCAGTAGTATAGCTAGACCGGGAGATGAGCAGTTCTTC.

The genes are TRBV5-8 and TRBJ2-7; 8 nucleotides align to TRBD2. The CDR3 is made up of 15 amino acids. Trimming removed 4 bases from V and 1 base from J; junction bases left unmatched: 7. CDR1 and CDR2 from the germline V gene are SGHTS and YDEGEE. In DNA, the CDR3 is TGTGCCAGCAGCGGAGGGACTAGGCTTTCCTACGAGCAGTACTTC. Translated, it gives CASSGGTRLSYEQYF.

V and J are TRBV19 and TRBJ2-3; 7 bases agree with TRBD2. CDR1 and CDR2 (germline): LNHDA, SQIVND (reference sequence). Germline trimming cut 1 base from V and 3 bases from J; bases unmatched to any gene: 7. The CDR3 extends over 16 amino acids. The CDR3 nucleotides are TGTGCCAGTAGTATAGGTGGACTAGGGGTAACAGATACGCAGTATTTT. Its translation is CASSIGGLGVTDTQYF.

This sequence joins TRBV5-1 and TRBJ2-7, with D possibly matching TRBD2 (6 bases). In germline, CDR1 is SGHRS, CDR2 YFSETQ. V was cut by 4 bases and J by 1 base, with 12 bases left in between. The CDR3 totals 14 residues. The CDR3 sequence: CASSAGPPSYEQYF. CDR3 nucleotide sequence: TGCGCCAGCAGCGCGGGACCTCCGTCCTACGAGCAGTACTTC.

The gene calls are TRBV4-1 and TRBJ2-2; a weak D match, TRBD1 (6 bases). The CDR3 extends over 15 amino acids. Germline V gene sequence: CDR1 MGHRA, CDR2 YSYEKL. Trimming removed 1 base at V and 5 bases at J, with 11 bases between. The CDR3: CASSQVDRSTGELFF. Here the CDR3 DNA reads TGCGCCAGCAGCCAAGTAGACAGGTCGACCGGGGAGCTGTTTTTT.

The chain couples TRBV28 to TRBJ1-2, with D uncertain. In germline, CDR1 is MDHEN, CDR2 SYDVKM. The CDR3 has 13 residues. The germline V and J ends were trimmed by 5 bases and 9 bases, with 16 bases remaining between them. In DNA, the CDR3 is TGTGCCAGCAGTCTCTCGGGGTTTAGAAGCTACACCTTC. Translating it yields CASSLSGFRSYTF.

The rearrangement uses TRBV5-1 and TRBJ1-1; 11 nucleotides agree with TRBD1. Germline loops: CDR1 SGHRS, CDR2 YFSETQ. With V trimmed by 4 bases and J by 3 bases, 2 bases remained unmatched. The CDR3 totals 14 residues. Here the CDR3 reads CASSGGQGDTEAFF. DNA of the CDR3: TGCGCCAGCAGCGGGGGACAGGGGGACACTGAAGCTTTCTTT.

The CDR3 here is CASSLPPGTGGTDTQYF. CDR3 in DNA: TGTGCCAGCAGCTTACCCCCCGGGACAGGGGGCACAGATACGCAGTATTTT. The V gene is TRBV7-9, the J gene TRBJ2-3; 10 bases are shared with TRBD1. V lost 2 bases to trimming and J lost 1 base; unmatched junction nucleotides: 6. Germline CDR1 and CDR2: SEHNR and FQNEAQ (reference sequence). The CDR3 spans 17 residues.

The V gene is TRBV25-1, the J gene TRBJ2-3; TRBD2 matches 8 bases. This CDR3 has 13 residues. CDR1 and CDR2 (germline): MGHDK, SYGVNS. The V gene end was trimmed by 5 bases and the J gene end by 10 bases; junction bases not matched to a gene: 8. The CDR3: CASSPGLGAPQYF. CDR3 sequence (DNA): TGTGCCAGCAGTCCGGGACTAGGAGCCCCGCAGTATTTT.

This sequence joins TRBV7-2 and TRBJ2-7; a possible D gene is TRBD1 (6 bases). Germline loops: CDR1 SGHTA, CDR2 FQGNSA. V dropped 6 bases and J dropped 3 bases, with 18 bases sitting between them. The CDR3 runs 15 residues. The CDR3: CASSRPGQPFYEQYF. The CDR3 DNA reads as TGTGCCAGCAGTCGCCCGGGACAACCGTTCTACGAGCAGTACTTC.